The present TCR beta chain was sequenced within a study of T cells in Graves' hyperthyroidism and ophthalmopathy. RNA transcripts gave rise to amplified TCR beta CDR3 regions. The TCR CDR3 first-round RT-PCR relied on the HTBI primer set. TCRdb reprocessed the multiplex PCR reads with MiXCR, giving one entry per CDR3 protein. The sample contains 350,000 to 400,000 distinct CDR3 sequences, approximately 19% of which appear only once. This clonotype was counted ten times or more. Trimming stripped 7 bases from V and 7 bases from J, with 14 bases between. This CDR3 is built from 12 residues. Germline assignment: CDR1 SNHLY and CDR2 FYNNEI.

Sequencing was done on a sample of blood. The chain uses TRBV2 and TRBJ2-7, with D maybe TRBD1 (6 bases). This receptor was identified in a woman aged 18 to 35 with Graves' hyperthyroidism. As DNA, the CDR3 is TGTGCCAGCATTCAGGGGTCCTGGGAGCAGTACTTC. Its translation: CASIQGSWEQYF.